This T cell receptor beta chain was retrieved from a study of T cell responses to AZD1222 COVID-19 vaccine. Study findings and constraints: Scientists sampled the repertoires only once the peak T cell response had passed. Dominant CD4 TCR responses targeted spike regions 160-218 and 743-854.

The CDR3 runs to 14 residues. The V gene lost 0 bases and the J gene lost 5 bases, with 11 bases spanning the gap. Worth noting for this clone: Its antigen remains unknown.

Assay: immunoSEQ multiplex PCR; the TCRdb copy retains only in-frame clones and omits some. The table records under 150,000 clones, around 90% of them present only once. Some second doses came at about 4 weeks and others at about 12 weeks; these were pooled. The V and J genes are TRBV23-1 and TRBJ2-7; D remains unclear. TRBV23-1 is labeled an ORF, and its function is uncertain. The TCR comes from an adult who received the AZD1222 COVID-19 vaccine. Sequenced material: peripheral blood, taken 28 days after the second AZD1222 dose. The CDR3 sequence is CASSQSTQKDEQYF. The DNA of the CDR3 is TGCGCCAGCAGTCAATCGACACAGAAGGACGAGCAGTACTTC.